The 5 T cell receptor beta chains below were found in one sample sequenced in a study of T cells in Graves' hyperthyroidism and ophthalmopathy. Amplification targeted TCR beta CDR3 regions from RNA transcripts. The HTBI primer set was used in a first-round RT-PCR of the TCR CDR3. TCRdb reanalysed the multiplex PCR reads using MiXCR and keeps one entry per CDR3 protein. Of approximately 330,000 distinct CDR3 sequences in the sample, 15% to 20% were seen once. Source material: blood. The origin of the receptors is a woman in her forties or fifties with Graves' hyperthyroidism.

The V call is TRBV2, the J call TRBJ1-5, with D possibly TRBD1 on 5 matching bases. There are 15 residues in the CDR3. Germline loops: CDR1 SNHLY, CDR2 FYNNEI. V dropped 1 base and J dropped 4 bases, with 11 bases sitting between them. The CDR3 DNA reads TGTGCCAGCAGTGAAGATTGGCAGGGTAATCAGCCCCAGCATTTT. This gives the protein CASSEDWQGNQPQHF.

This chain connects TRBV7-9 to TRBJ2-1; weak D call: TRBD2 (6 bases). The CDR3 extends over 13 amino acids. V was clipped by 8 bases and J by 3 bases, with 11 bases between them. Germline V gene data show CDR1 as SEHNR and CDR2 as FQNEAQ (reference sequence). CDR3 loop: CASQPEGYNEQFF. The CDR3 coding sequence is TGTGCCAGCCAACCGGAGGGCTACAATGAGCAGTTCTTC.

Many counts were recorded for this clonotype. The gene calls are TRBV12-3 or TRBV12-4 and TRBJ1-2; D call uncertain. The germline V and J ends were trimmed by 5 bases and 7 bases, with 8 bases remaining between them. The CDR3 has 11 amino acids. The CDR3 spells CASSNEGGYTF. CDR3 nucleotides: TGTGCCAGCAGTAACGAAGGTGGCTACACCTTC.

This clonotype appeared a few times. V usage is TRBV18 and J usage is TRBJ2-1; 11 bases map to TRBD2. The CDR3 spans 17 residues. The ends lost 6 bases at V and 0 bases at J; junction bases unmatched: 7. Germline V gene data show CDR1 as KGHSH and CDR2 as LQKENI. CDR3: CASSLSTSGTSYNEQFF. The CDR3 DNA follows: TGTGCCAGCTCCCTATCGACTAGCGGGACCTCCTACAATGAGCAGTTCTTC.

This clonotype was recorded a few times. The CDR3 region has the DNA TGCAGCGTCCAGACCGGGCAAGAGCCCCAGCATTTT. Translating it yields CSVQTGQEPQHF. The rearrangement joins TRBV29-1 to TRBJ1-5; D unresolved. Germline-derived CDR1 and CDR2 are SQVTM and ANQGSEA. The CDR3 is 12 residues long. Trimming stripped 6 bases from V and 8 bases from J, with 14 bases between. The full variable domain, its missing parts supplied by reference TRBV29-1 and TRBJ1-5, is SAVISQKPSRDICQRGTSLTIQCQVDSQVTMMFWYRQQPGQSLTLIATANQGSEATYESGFVIDKFPISRPNLTFSTLTVSNMSPEDSSIYLCSVQTGQEPQHFGDGTRLSIL.